This T cell receptor (beta chain) was retrieved from a study of shared clonotypes between healthy human individuals. As for the study in general: CD4 naive cells filled three plates per donor, CD4 memory three, CD8 naive two and CD8 memory one.

Germline V gene lookup returns CDR1 SGHAT and CDR2 FQNNGV. J was trimmed by 8 bases and V by 7 bases; bases with no gene match: 4. This CDR3 is 13 amino acids long. The data were produced by immunoSEQ multiplex PCR, yet TCRdb's version contains in-frame clones alone and is incomplete. The sample has roughly 700,000 clones, less than 95% seen once; the top ten hold 30% to 40%. This receptor was identified in a man aged 18 to 30 in good health. Some clones in this sample may be carry-over from other donors' samples. V is TRBV11-2 and J is TRBJ1-4; 10 bases align to TRBD1. Sequenced sample: memory CD8+ T cells from PBMCs. Subset of the sample: CD45RO+ cells pooled with CCR7-negative TemRA cells. CDR3 amino acids: CASKDRGDEKLFF. The CDR3 DNA reads as TGTGCCAGCAAGGACAGGGGGGACGAAAAACTGTTTTTT.